The next 23 T cell receptor beta chains were all read from a single sample in a study of ipilimumab plus nivolumab after autologous stem cell transplantation. TCRdb keeps only in-frame clones here, not all; method: immunoSEQ multiplex PCR. The sample shows 15,000 to 20,000 clones, roughly three quarters of them seen only once. The material sequenced was PBMCs, taken in a trial of ipilimumab plus nivolumab as post-transplant consolidation. The receptors derive from a male donor with diffuse large B-cell lymphoma.

This sequence joins TRBV4-2 and TRBJ1-5, with D maybe TRBD1 (6 bases). The CDR3 extends over 17 amino acids. V was clipped by 0 bases and J by 0 bases, with 12 bases between them. Germline lookup yields CDR1 LGHNA and CDR2 YNFKEQ. CDR3 DNA: TGTGCCAGCAGCCAAGACGAGGGGGTCTATAGCAATCAGCCCCAGCATTTT. It specifies CASSQDEGVYSNQPQHF.

This clone was picked up a small number of times. The V and J genes are TRBV10-1 and TRBJ2-5; D is unclear. CDR1 is WNHNN and CDR2 is SYGVQD in the germline V gene (reference sequence). CDR3 length: 13 residues. The germline V and J ends were trimmed by 7 bases and 1 base, with 10 bases remaining between them. Here the CDR3 DNA reads TGCGCCAGCAACTCGGACGTCCAAGAGACCCAGTACTTC. As protein: CASNSDVQETQYF.

A single count supports this clone. The chain carries TRBV7-9 and TRBJ1-3; D uncertain. V gave up 8 bases and J gave up 4 bases, with 18 bases separating them. This CDR3 has 15 amino acids. Germline assignment: CDR1 SEHNR and CDR2 FQNEAQ (reference sequence). DNA for the CDR3: TGTGCCAGCCGCTACCCAAGGGAGGGCGGAAACACCATATATTTT. Its protein is CASRYPREGGNTIYF.

This clone appeared a single time. The chain has TRBV5-1 and TRBJ2-1; D unresolved. The CDR3 has 13 amino acids. Trimming removed 5 bases from V and 0 bases from J, with 6 bases in between. The germline V gene has CDR1 SGHRS and CDR2 YFSETQ. CDR3 sequence (DNA): TGCGCCAGCAGTATAGACTCCTACAATGAGCAGTTCTTC. It translates to CASSIDSYNEQFF. The full variable domain, completed using reference TRBV5-1 and TRBJ2-1, is KAGVTQTPRYLIKTRGQQVTLSCSPISGHRSVSWYQQTPGQGLQFLFEYFSETQRNKGNFPGRFSGRQFSNSRSEMNVSTLELGDSALYLCASSIDSYNEQFFGPGTRLTVL.

Notes on this clone: The same CDR3 can be traced to other DNA sequences in this sample. This chain uses TRBV7-2 with TRBJ2-2, with no clear D. Trimming removed 5 bases at V and 3 bases at J, with 22 bases between. Germline V gene lookup returns CDR1 SGHTA and CDR2 FQGNSA. The CDR3 extends over 18 amino acids. In DNA, the CDR3 is TGTGCCAGCAGCGGGGTAGGTTTTCTGGCCGAGGACACCGGGGAGCTGTTTTTT. This encodes CASSGVGFLAEDTGELFF.

The chain couples TRBV7-6 to TRBJ2-1, with 10 bases that match TRBD2. V lost 5 bases and J lost 8; bases outside the gene matches: 9. CDR1 and CDR2 from the germline V gene are SGHVS and FNYEAQ. The CDR3 has 15 residues. The DNA for the CDR3 is TGTGCCAGCAGCCCCAGCGGGGGGGATTTGCATGAGCAGTTCTTC. Its protein product is CASSPSGGDLHEQFF.

The chain has TRBV5-1 and TRBJ2-4; 7 bases align to TRBD2. V gave up 6 bases and J gave up 3 bases; unmatched junction bases: 6. Germline CDR1 is SGHRS and CDR2 is YFSETQ. The length of the CDR3 is 14 residues. The CDR3, as DNA: TGCGCCAGCACTGCGGGAGTTAACAAAAACATTCAGTACTTC. Translated, it gives CASTAGVNKNIQYF.

The chain combines TRBV6-5 with TRBJ1-1, with TRBD1 as a possible D gene (6 bases). The germline gives CDR1 MNHEY, CDR2 SVGAGI. The CDR3 length is 14 residues. V was pared by 6 bases and J by 5 bases, with 16 bases between. The CDR3 here is CASSKGGVGTEAFF. The DNA of the CDR3 is TGTGCCAGCAGCAAAGGGGGGGTGGGTACTGAAGCTTTCTTT.

The chain carries TRBV5-5 and TRBJ2-2; no clear D gene. Trimming shortened V by 5 bases and J by 2 bases, and 16 bases separated the two germline ends. Germline assignment: CDR1 SGHKS and CDR2 YYEKEE (reference sequence). The CDR3 runs 16 residues. CDR3 loop: CASRTEEFFNTGELFF. In nucleotides, the CDR3 is TGTGCCAGCAGAACCGAGGAGTTTTTTAACACCGGGGAGCTGTTTTTT.

This chain links TRBV10-2 with TRBJ2-7, with 8 bases matching TRBD2. CDR1 is WSHSY, CDR2 SAAADI, per germline. The CDR3 contains 15 residues. V lost 3 bases, J lost 6 bases, and 10 bases stayed unmatched. Here the CDR3 DNA reads TGCGCCAGCAGTGATTTCCAGCGGGAGTTGGGCGAGCAGTACTTC. It encodes CASSDFQRELGEQYF.

The sample holds one count of this clone. The genes are TRBV30 and TRBJ2-2; TRBD1 aligns across 7 bases. Trimming took 0 bases from V and 4 from J; bases not matched to a gene: 14. The CDR3 is 18 amino acids. The germline V gene has CDR1 GTSNPN and CDR2 SVGIG (reference sequence). The CDR3 coding sequence is TGTGCCTGGAGTGTACCCCCTATGGACAGGCAATTCACCGGGGAGCTGTTTTTT. Its translation is CAWSVPPMDRQFTGELFF.

Only one count was recorded for this clone. V is TRBV6-6 and J is TRBJ2-6; TRBD1 agrees at 7 bases. Looked up from germline, CDR1 is MNHNY and CDR2 is SVGAGI (reference sequence). CDR3 size: 16 residues. The J segment lost 2 bases and the V segment lost 7 bases, leaving 8 bases of the junction unmatched. The CDR3 region is CASTEQGLPGANVLTF. The CDR3 DNA sequence: TGTGCCAGCACCGAACAGGGGCTCCCTGGGGCCAACGTCCTGACTTTC.

The rearrangement links TRBV11-3 to TRBJ2-7; the D gene is possibly TRBD1 (7 bases). Germline-derived CDR1 and CDR2 are SGHNT and YENEEA. CDR3 length: 14 amino acids. V dropped 6 bases and J dropped 0 bases, with 12 bases sitting between them. CDR3 sequence (DNA): TGTGCCAGCAGGGGGGGACAGTTCTCCTACGAGCAGTACTTC. Its translation is CASRGGQFSYEQYF.

The CDR3 sequence is CASSPLATSSYNEQFF. Here the CDR3 DNA reads TGTGCCAGCTCACCACTGGCTACCTCCTCCTACAATGAGCAGTTCTTC. The chain recombines TRBV18 with TRBJ2-1; D is undetermined. Germline assignment: CDR1 KGHSH and CDR2 LQKENI. Trimming stripped 1 base from V and 0 bases from J, with 10 bases between. The CDR3 is 16 residues long.

This clone was detected once. CDR3 bases: TGTGCCAGCAGCACCGGACAGGGGGGGTGGGAGACCCAGTACTTC. This gives the protein CASSTGQGGWETQYF. V gene TRBV7-2 combines with J gene TRBJ2-5; 10 bases match TRBD1. Losses at the gene ends were 5 bases for V and 5 bases for J; bases not matched to a gene: 8. This CDR3 region has 15 residues. The germline CDR1 and CDR2 sequences are SGHTA and FQGNSA.

The chain has TRBV7-8 and TRBJ2-7; D may be TRBD1 (5 bases). The V end lost 1 base, the J end lost 9 bases, and 13 bases lay between the germline ends. CDR1 and CDR2 from the germline V gene are SGHVS and FQNEAQ. This CDR3 is 13 amino acids long. In DNA form, the CDR3 reads TGTGCCAGCAGCTTAGTAAGAAAAGGGGCGCAGTACTTC. Translating it yields CASSLVRKGAQYF.

V usage is TRBV5-1 and J usage is TRBJ1-2; 8 nucleotides align to TRBD1. CDR3 length: 13 amino acids. Germline V gene sequence: CDR1 SGHRS, CDR2 YFSETQ. V lost 0 bases and J lost 6; bases outside the gene matches: 1. The CDR3 is CASSLAQGDGYTF. CDR3 nucleotide sequence: TGCGCCAGCAGCTTGGCACAGGGGGATGGCTACACCTTC.

This clone was recorded a few times. V is TRBV7-8 and J is TRBJ2-1; 7 nucleotides match TRBD2. The CDR3 runs to 13 residues. Unmatched junction bases numbered 4, after V lost 4 bases and J lost 7 bases. Germline V gives CDR1 SGHVS, CDR2 FQNEAQ. For the CDR3, the DNA is TGTGCCAGCAGCTCCGGAGCGGGGAATGAGCAGTTCTTC. Protein sequence: CASSSGAGNEQFF.

The chain is built from TRBV19 and TRBJ1-2; D is unclear. This CDR3 is built from 16 residues. In germline, CDR1 is LNHDA, CDR2 SQIVND (reference sequence). V lost 7 bases to trimming and J lost 0 bases, with 18 bases between them. The DNA of the CDR3 is TGTGCCAGTACTGACCTGGCCCGGGTAGCTAACTATGGCTACACCTTC. This gives the protein CASTDLARVANYGYTF.

Written as DNA, the CDR3 is TGTGCCAGCTCACCTGGACAGGAACCGCTCTATGGCTACACCTTC. Translating gives CASSPGQEPLYGYTF. The chain links TRBV18 to TRBJ1-2; 7 bases are shared with TRBD1. Germline CDR1 and CDR2: KGHSH and LQKENI. The CDR3 totals 15 residues. J gave up 4 bases and V 3 bases, and 8 bases lay outside the gene matches.

This rearrangement joins TRBV4-2 to TRBJ2-3, with 8 positions matching TRBD2. This CDR3 has 17 residues. Per the germline V gene, CDR1 is LGHNA and CDR2 is YNFKEQ. The junction had 12 bases not matched to a gene; V was cut back by 4 bases and J by 3 bases. CDR3 residues: CASSPMQGSGGTDTQYF. CDR3 in DNA: TGTGCCAGCAGCCCCATGCAGGGAAGCGGGGGAACAGATACGCAGTATTTT.

The rearrangement uses TRBV28 and TRBJ2-3, with TRBD1 as a possible D gene (5 bases). The CDR3 totals 12 residues. V gave up 5 bases and J gave up 11 bases, with 14 bases separating them. Germline V lookup: CDR1 MDHEN, CDR2 SYDVKM. The CDR3 DNA reads TGTGCCAGCAGTCCCAGTAGGGGCGGGCAGTATTTT. The encoded protein is CASSPSRGGQYF.

This chain connects TRBV7-3 to TRBJ2-7; D remains ambiguous. The ends were cut back, 2 bases at V and 5 bases at J, with 13 bases in the middle. CDR3 length: 14 residues. Germline values: CDR1 SGHTA, CDR2 FQGTGA. The CDR3 loop is CASSLSVATNEQYF. As DNA, the CDR3 is TGTGCCAGCAGCTTATCAGTAGCCACTAACGAGCAGTACTTC.